A single sample gave rise to the 2 T cell receptor beta chains below, sequenced in a study of shared clonotypes between healthy human individuals. TCRdb keeps only in-frame clones here, not all; method: immunoSEQ multiplex PCR. The repertoire has about 1.5 million clones, 98% of them found once; the top ten carry less than 0.55%. Source material: naive CD4+ T cells sorted from blood. The sample's subset: CD45RA+ positively selected. The receptors derive from a man between 25 and 39 years old in good health.

The V gene is TRBV7-9, the J gene TRBJ1-1; no clear D. There are 13 residues in the CDR3. Germline V gives CDR1 SEHNR, CDR2 FQNEAQ (reference sequence). The germline V and J ends were trimmed by 5 bases and 1 base, with 8 bases remaining between them. This CDR3 reads CASSAYTNTEAFF. The DNA for the CDR3 is TGTGCCAGCAGCGCCTACACGAACACTGAAGCTTTCTTT.

V is TRBV6-1 and J is TRBJ2-7; TRBD1 agrees at 9 bases. After removal of 3 bases from V and 3 bases from J, the junction contained 3 bases not matched to a gene. This CDR3 contains 14 residues. Germline V gives CDR1 MNHNS, CDR2 SASEGT. The CDR3 coding sequence is TGTGCCAGCAGTGATCGGACAGGGGACTACGAGCAGTACTTC. Amino acids: CASSDRTGDYEQYF.